Below, one T cell receptor (beta chain) is given with its context. The CDR3 runs 12 residues. Germline V lookup: CDR1 SNHLY, CDR2 FYNNEI. Trimming stripped 9 bases from V and 3 bases from J, with 9 bases between. In the original analysis: Scientists estimated how many nucleated cells there were by amplifying reference gene primers. Sequencing was performed with immunoSEQ multiplex PCR; in TCRdb, only in-frame clones are kept and a portion is missing. The V and J calls and clone size were taken over from that table, and D and trimming were inferred from the DNA. The table includes hundreds of thousands of clones, 65% to 85% detected once. Adults between roughly 18 and 90 years of age took part from more than 20 US areas. Cohorts were based on clinical histories the participants reported. This sample is part of a study of blood T cell repertoires in COVID-19.

The V and J genes are TRBV2 and TRBJ2-1; TRBD1 is a possible D gene (6 bases). The TCR sequence derives from a woman in her thirties or forties who had recovered from COVID-19. The source material was PBMCs or T cells enriched from blood (not recorded which). The CDR3 region has the DNA TGTGCCAGTCGGACAGACTACAATGAGCAGTTCTTC. Amino acids: CASRTDYNEQFF.